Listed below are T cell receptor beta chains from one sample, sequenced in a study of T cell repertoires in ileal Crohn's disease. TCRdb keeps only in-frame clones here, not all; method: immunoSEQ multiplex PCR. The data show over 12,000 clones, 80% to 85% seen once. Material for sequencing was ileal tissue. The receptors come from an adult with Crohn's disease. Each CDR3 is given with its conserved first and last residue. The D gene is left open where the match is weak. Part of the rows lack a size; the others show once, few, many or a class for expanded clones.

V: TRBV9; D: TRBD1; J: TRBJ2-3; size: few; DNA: TGTGCCAGCAGCGTAGCCACAGGGGGCGTGGAAGATACGCAGTATTTT; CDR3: CASSVATGGVEDTQYF
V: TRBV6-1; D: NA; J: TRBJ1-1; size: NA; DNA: TGTGCCAGCAGTGAACGAGGCAGTGAAGCTTTCTTT; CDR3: CASSERGSEAFF
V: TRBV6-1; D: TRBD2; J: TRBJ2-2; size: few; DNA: TGTGCCAGCACTGGGAGCGGGAGGTACACCGGGGAGCTGTTTTTT; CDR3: CASTGSGRYTGELFF
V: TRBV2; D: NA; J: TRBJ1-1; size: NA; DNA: TGTGCCAGCAGAATCGACACCATGAACACTGAAGCTTTCTTT; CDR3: CASRIDTMNTEAFF
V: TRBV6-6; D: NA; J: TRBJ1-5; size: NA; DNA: TGTGCCAGCAGGGCTAGGAATAGCAATCAGCCCCAGCATTTT; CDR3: CASRARNSNQPQHF
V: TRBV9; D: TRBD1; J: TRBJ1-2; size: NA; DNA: TGTGCCAGCAGCATGCGGGGACAGGGGAACTATGGCTACACCTTC; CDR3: CASSMRGQGNYGYTF
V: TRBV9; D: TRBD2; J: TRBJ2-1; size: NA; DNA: TGTGCCAGCACCCAGAGGGGCGGGAGGGGTTTTAATGAGCAGTTCTTC; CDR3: CASTQRGGRGFNEQFF
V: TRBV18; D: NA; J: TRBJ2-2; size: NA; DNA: TGTGCCAGCTCGGAGCAGCCAGGGACCGGGGAGCTGTTTTTT; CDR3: CASSEQPGTGELFF
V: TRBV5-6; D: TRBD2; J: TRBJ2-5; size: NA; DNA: TGTGCCAGCAGCCCCGTAGCGGGGGGGCGAGGGACCCAGTACTTC; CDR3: CASSPVAGGRGTQYF
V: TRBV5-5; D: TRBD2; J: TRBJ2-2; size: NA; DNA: TGTGCCAGCAGCCCCAGGGGGCCTAGCGGGAGTACCGGGGAGCTGTTTTTT; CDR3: CASSPRGPSGSTGELFF
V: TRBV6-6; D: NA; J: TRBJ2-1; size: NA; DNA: TGTGCCAGCAGTTTTCTGGAGGGCCGGAATGAGCAGTTCTTC; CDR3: CASSFLEGRNEQFF
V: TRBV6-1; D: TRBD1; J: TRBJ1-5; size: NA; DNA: TGTGCCAGCAAAATGGGACAGGGGGATCAGCCCCAGCATTTT; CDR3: CASKMGQGDQPQHF
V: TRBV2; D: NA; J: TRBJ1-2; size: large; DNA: TGTGCCAGCAGCCCCAGGAACAGGGACGGCTACACCTTC; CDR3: CASSPRNRDGYTF
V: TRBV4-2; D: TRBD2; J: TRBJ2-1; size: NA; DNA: TGTGCCAGCAGCCTGGCGACTAGCGGGAGAAACGGTGAGCAGTTCTTC; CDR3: CASSLATSGRNGEQFF
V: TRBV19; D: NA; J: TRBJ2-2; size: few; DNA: TGTGCCAGTAGTACCCCGGGAACCGGGGAGCTGTTTTTT; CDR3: CASSTPGTGELFF
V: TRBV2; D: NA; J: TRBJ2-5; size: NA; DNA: TGTGCCAGCAGATTAGACTCGCAAGAGACCCAGTACTTC; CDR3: CASRLDSQETQYF
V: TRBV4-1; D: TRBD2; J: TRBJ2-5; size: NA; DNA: TGCGCCAGCAGCCAAGAGCGTCCCGGGACTAGCGCGTCACAAGAGACCCAGTACTTC; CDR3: CASSQERPGTSASQETQYF
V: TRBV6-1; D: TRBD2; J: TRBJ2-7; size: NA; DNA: TGTGCCAGCAGTGCGAAGACGGCTAGCGGGAGTCGTCCCTACGAGCAGTACTTC; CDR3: CASSAKTASGSRPYEQYF
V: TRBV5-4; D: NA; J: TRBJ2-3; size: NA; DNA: TGTGCCAGCAGCCCCGGACAGACTAGCACAGATACGCAGTATTTT; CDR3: CASSPGQTSTDTQYF
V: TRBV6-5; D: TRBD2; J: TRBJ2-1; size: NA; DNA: TGTGCCAGCAAGGGGGGACTAGCGGCGATGGGGAAGCAGTTCTTC; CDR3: CASKGGLAAMGKQFF
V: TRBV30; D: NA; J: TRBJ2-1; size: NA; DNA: TGTGCCTGGAGTATAAGACTAGTTCAGTTCTTC; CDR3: CAWSIRLVQFF
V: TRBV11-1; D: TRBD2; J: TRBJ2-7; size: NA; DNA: TGTGCCAGCAGCAAGAGGACTAGCGGGAGTGAGGAGCAGTACTTC; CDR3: CASSKRTSGSEEQYF
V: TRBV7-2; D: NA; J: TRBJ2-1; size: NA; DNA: TGTGCCAGCAGCCGTAGCGGAGGGGCGTCCTACAATGAGCAGTTCTTC; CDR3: CASSRSGGASYNEQFF
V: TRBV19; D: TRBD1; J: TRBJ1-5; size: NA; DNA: TGTGCCAGTAGTGGAGGGGGCATGGATCAGCCCCAGCATTTT; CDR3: CASSGGGMDQPQHF
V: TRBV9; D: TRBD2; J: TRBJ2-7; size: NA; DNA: TGTGCCAGCAGCGTTCAAGCGGGGGGAAGCGAGCAGTACTTC; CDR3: CASSVQAGGSEQYF
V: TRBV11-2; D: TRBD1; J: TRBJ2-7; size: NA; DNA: TGTGCCAGCAGCTCCCGGGACAGGGCCTCCTACGAGCAGTACTTC; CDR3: CASSSRDRASYEQYF
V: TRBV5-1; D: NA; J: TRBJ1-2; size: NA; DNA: TGCGCCAGCAGCTTGGCCGTTGACCCCAGAGAGGTAAACTATGGCTACACCTTC; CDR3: CASSLAVDPREVNYGYTF
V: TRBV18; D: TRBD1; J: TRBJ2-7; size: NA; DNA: TGTGCCAGCTCACCGAGGGACAGCGGGCAGTACTTC; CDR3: CASSPRDSGQYF
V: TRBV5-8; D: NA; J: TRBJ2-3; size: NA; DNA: TGTGCCAGCATTTGGGGCAGGGTGAGCACAGATACGCAGTATTTT; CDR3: CASIWGRVSTDTQYF